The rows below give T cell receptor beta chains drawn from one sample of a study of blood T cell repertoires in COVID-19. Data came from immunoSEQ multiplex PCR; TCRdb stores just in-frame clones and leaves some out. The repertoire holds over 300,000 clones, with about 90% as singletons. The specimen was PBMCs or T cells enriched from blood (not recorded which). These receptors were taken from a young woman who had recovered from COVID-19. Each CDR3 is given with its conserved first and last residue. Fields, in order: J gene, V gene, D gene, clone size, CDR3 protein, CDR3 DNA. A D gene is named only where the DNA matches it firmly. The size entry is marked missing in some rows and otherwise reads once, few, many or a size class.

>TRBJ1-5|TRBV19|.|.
CATLGARNQPQHF
TGTGCCACCCTAGGGGCGCGCAATCAGCCCCAGCATTTT
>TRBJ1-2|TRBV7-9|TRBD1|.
CASSLLRGGTGANYGYTF
TGTGCCAGCAGCTTATTACGCGGCGGGACAGGAGCTAACTATGGCTACACCTTC
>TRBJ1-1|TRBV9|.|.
CASSLSGGGTEAFF
TGTGCCAGCAGCCTTTCGGGAGGAGGCACTGAAGCTTTCTTT
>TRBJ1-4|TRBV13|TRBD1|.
CASSLRVGDRGFEKLFF
TGTGCCAGCAGCTTAAGAGTGGGGGACAGGGGATTTGAAAAACTGTTTTTT
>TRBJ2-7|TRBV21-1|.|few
CASLGQGGSYEQYF
TGTGCCAGCCTCGGGCAGGGAGGGTCCTACGAGCAGTACTTC
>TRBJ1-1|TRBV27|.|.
CASSSTGQSEAFF
TGTGCCAGCAGTTCAACTGGGCAGTCTGAAGCTTTCTTT
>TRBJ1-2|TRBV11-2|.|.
CASSLESWGLGGYTF
TGTGCCAGCAGCTTAGAATCTTGGGGACTTGGAGGCTACACCTTC
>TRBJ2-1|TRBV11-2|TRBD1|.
CASSLDRGHNEQFF
TGTGCCAGCAGCTTAGACAGGGGGCACAATGAGCAGTTCTTC
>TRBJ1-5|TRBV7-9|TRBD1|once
CASSLQGGNQPQHF
TGTGCCAGCAGCTTACAGGGGGGCAATCAGCCCCAGCATTTT
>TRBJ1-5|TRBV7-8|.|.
CASSYRDGNQPQHF
TGTGCCAGCAGCTACAGGGATGGCAATCAGCCCCAGCATTTT
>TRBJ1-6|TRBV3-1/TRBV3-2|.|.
CASSQRNRVGSPLHF
TGTGCCAGCAGCCAACGAAACAGGGTCGGCTCACCCCTCCACTTT
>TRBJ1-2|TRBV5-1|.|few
CASSSPSTGTTPTYGYTF
TGCGCCAGCAGCTCCCCCAGTACGGGGACAACGCCGACTTATGGCTACACCTTC
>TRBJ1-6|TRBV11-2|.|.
CASSFYSTEPPLHF
TGTGCCAGCAGCTTTTACAGTACGGAACCACCCCTCCACTTT
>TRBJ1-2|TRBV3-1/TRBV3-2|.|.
CASSQGGTRGYTF
TGTGCCAGCAGCCAGGGGGGGACCAGGGGCTACACCTTC
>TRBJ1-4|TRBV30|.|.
CAWSSLREKLFF
TGTGCCTGGAGTAGCCTCCGGGAAAAACTGTTTTTT
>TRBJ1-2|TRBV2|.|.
CASKDSSLNYGYTF
TGTGCCAGCAAAGACAGTAGCCTCAACTATGGCTACACCTTC
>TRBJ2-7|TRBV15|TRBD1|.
CATSTGGRYEQYF
TGTGCCACCTCGACAGGGGGAAGGTACGAGCAGTACTTC
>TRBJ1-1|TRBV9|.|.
CASSGGGGTEAFF
TGTGCCAGCAGTGGAGGGGGGGGCACTGAAGCTTTCTTT
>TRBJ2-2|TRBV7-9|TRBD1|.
CASSIRTGANTGELFF
TGTGCCAGCAGCATACGGACAGGCGCGAACACCGGGGAGCTGTTTTTT
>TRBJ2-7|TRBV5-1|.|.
CASSLDRDEQYF
TGCGCCAGCAGCTTGGACAGGGACGAGCAGTACTTC
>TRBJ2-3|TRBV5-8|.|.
CASTEQGGADTQYF
TGTGCCAGCACCGAACAGGGAGGGGCAGATACGCAGTATTTT
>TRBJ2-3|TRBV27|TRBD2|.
CASSLGLAGDTQYF
TGTGCCAGCAGTTTAGGACTAGCCGGTGATACGCAGTATTTT
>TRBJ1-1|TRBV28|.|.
CASILGNTEAFF
TGTGCCAGCATTCTGGGCAACACTGAAGCTTTCTTT
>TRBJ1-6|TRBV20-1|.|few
CSASRGYSSPLHF
TGCAGTGCTAGTAGGGGCTACTCTTCACCCCTCCACTTT